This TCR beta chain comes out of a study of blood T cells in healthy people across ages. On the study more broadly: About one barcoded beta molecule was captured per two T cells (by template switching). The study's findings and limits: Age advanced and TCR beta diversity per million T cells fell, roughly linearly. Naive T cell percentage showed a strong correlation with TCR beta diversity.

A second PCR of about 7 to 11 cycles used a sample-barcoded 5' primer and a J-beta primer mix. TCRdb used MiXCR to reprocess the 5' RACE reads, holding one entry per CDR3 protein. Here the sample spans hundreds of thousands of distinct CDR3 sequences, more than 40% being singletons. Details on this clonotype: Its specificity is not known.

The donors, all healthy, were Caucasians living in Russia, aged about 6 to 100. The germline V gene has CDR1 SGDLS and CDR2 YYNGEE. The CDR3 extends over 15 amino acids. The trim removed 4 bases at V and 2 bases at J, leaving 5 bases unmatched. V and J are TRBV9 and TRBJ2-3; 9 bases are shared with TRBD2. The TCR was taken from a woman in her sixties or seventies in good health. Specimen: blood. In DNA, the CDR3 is TGTGCCAGCAGCCCCCTAGCGGGGACCACAGATACGCAGTATTTT. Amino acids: CASSPLAGTTDTQYF.